The source of this T cell receptor beta chain is a study of blood T cell repertoires in COVID-19. Study-level background: Acute and convalescent COVID-19 specimens originated in the United States, Italy and Spain. T cells, B-cell-depleted T cells, or PBMCs supplied cDNA or gDNA.

Per the original data handling: Estimated nucleated cell counts came from reference gene primer amplification. Here immunoSEQ multiplex PCR was the method, and the copy in TCRdb shows in-frame clones only, minus some. V, J and clone size were drawn from that table, and D and trimming were deduced from the DNA. The repertoire includes roughly 230,000 clones, 80% to 90% of them detected once, and roughly 8.7% sits in the top ten. V gave up 2 bases and J gave up 8 bases, with 12 bases separating them. The CDR3 runs to 13 residues. Germline lookup yields CDR1 KGHSH and CDR2 LQKENI. This clone has more than one count but fewer than ten.

V gene TRBV18 combines with J gene TRBJ1-2; D remains unclear. Sequencing used peripheral blood. This TCR derives from a man aged 35 to 55 with active or convalescent COVID-19. The CDR3 DNA sequence: TGTGCCAGCTCACCAGACGTTGGGGAGGGCTACACCTTC. Residues: CASSPDVGEGYTF.